This is a list of T cell receptor beta chains from one sample in a study of blood T cell repertoires in COVID-19. Method: immunoSEQ multiplex PCR; TCRdb's copy keeps in-frame clones and lacks some. The sample lists approximately 170,000 clones; approximately 90% were seen once. Sequenced sample: peripheral blood. The source of these receptors is a man aged 25 to 45 with acute or convalescent COVID-19. CDR3s include the opening cysteine and the closing phenylalanine or tryptophan. The order of the fields is clone size, D gene, J gene, V gene, CDR3 DNA, CDR3 protein. The D gene is left open where the match is weak. The size of a clone is reported for some rows only, either as once, few or many, or as a class for expanded clones.

size: NA; D: TRBD2; J: TRBJ2-1; V: TRBV5-1; DNA: TGCGCCAGCAGCGCGTGGGGACTAGCGGGTGGAAATGAGCAGTTCTTC; CDR3: CASSAWGLAGGNEQFF
size: NA; D: TRBD1; J: TRBJ1-2; V: TRBV5-4; DNA: TGTGCCAGCAGCTCTAAGACAGGGGACTATGGCTACACCTTC; CDR3: CASSSKTGDYGYTF
size: NA; D: NA; J: TRBJ2-1; V: TRBV20-1; DNA: TGCAGTGCTAGCGTCAGGGGAGAGCAGTTCTTC; CDR3: CSASVRGEQFF
size: few; D: NA; J: TRBJ2-3; V: TRBV29-1; DNA: TGCAGCGTTGAAGAACAATCGTGGGATACGCAGTATTTT; CDR3: CSVEEQSWDTQYF
size: NA; D: TRBD1; J: TRBJ1-1; V: TRBV9; DNA: TGTGCCAGCAGCGGGACCGGGACAGCGAACACTGAAGCTTTCTTT; CDR3: CASSGTGTANTEAFF
size: NA; D: TRBD2; J: TRBJ2-7; V: TRBV5-1; DNA: TGCGCCAGCAGCCCGGGGGGGACACCCTCCTACGAGCAGTACTTC; CDR3: CASSPGGTPSYEQYF
size: NA; D: NA; J: TRBJ2-3; V: TRBV28; DNA: TGTGCCAGCAGTTTACCAGGGGCAGATACGCAGTATTTT; CDR3: CASSLPGADTQYF
size: few; D: NA; J: TRBJ2-5; V: TRBV19; DNA: TGTGCCAGTAGTATAGGTCCGGGCCAAGAGACCCAGTACTTC; CDR3: CASSIGPGQETQYF
size: NA; D: TRBD1; J: TRBJ1-4; V: TRBV5-1; DNA: TGCGCCAGCAGCCGAGGGACAGGGACCCGCGAAAAACTGTTTTTT; CDR3: CASSRGTGTREKLFF
size: NA; D: NA; J: TRBJ1-5; V: TRBV7-2; DNA: TGTGCCAGCAGCTTAGGTGTGGGGGGTTCTCAGCCCCAGCATTTT; CDR3: CASSLGVGGSQPQHF
size: NA; D: NA; J: TRBJ1-5; V: TRBV5-6; DNA: TGTGCCAGCCACGCGCGGGCCCCGCGGCAGCCCCAGCATTTT; CDR3: CASHARAPRQPQHF
size: NA; D: NA; J: TRBJ1-2; V: TRBV27; DNA: TGTGCCAGCAGCAAAACCAGGGCTCGATCGGATGGCTACACCTTC; CDR3: CASSKTRARSDGYTF
size: NA; D: NA; J: TRBJ1-2; V: TRBV2; DNA: TGTGCCAGCAATCAGGGCTATGGCTACACCTTC; CDR3: CASNQGYGYTF
size: NA; D: TRBD1; J: TRBJ2-3; V: TRBV2; DNA: TGTGCCAGCAGTGGACGGGAAGGTGGGCAGGGGGGCACAGATACGCAGTATTTT; CDR3: CASSGREGGQGGTDTQYF
size: NA; D: TRBD1; J: TRBJ1-1; V: TRBV28; DNA: TGTGCCAGCAGTTTATGGGGCTTCGGCAGGGGGCAGATGAACACTGAAGCTTTCTTT; CDR3: CASSLWGFGRGQMNTEAFF
size: NA; D: NA; J: TRBJ1-1; V: TRBV29-1; DNA: TGCAGCGTTGGAGCGAACACTGAAGCTTTCTTT; CDR3: CSVGANTEAFF
size: NA; D: TRBD1; J: TRBJ1-1; V: TRBV28; DNA: TGTGCCAGCAGTTTGGGGGACAGATCGAACACTGAAGCTTTCTTT; CDR3: CASSLGDRSNTEAFF
size: NA; D: TRBD1; J: TRBJ1-3; V: TRBV10-3; DNA: TGTGCCATCGGGAGACAGGGTAGGAACTCTGGAAACACCATATATTTT; CDR3: CAIGRQGRNSGNTIYF
size: NA; D: NA; J: TRBJ1-2; V: TRBV28; DNA: TGTGCCAGCAGCCTGACCGGGGGCTACACCTTC; CDR3: CASSLTGGYTF
size: NA; D: NA; J: TRBJ2-2; V: TRBV28; DNA: TGTGCCAGCAGTTTCAGGTTAGGCCCCCAGCGGACCGGGGAGCTGTTTTTT; CDR3: CASSFRLGPQRTGELFF
size: NA; D: NA; J: TRBJ1-2; V: TRBV30; DNA: TGTGCCTGGAGTGTACAACACGGCTACACCTTC; CDR3: CAWSVQHGYTF
size: NA; D: NA; J: TRBJ2-7; V: TRBV5-6; DNA: TGTGCCAGCAGCTTACTAACGGTCTACGAGCAGTACTTC; CDR3: CASSLLTVYEQYF
size: NA; D: NA; J: TRBJ2-7; V: TRBV9; DNA: TGTGCCAGCAGCGCCGCTAGCGCTCAATCCTACGAGCAGTACTTC; CDR3: CASSAASAQSYEQYF
size: few; D: TRBD2; J: TRBJ2-7; V: TRBV28; DNA: TGTGCCAGCAATGGCGGGGGGCCGCCCTACGAGCAGTACTTC; CDR3: CASNGGGPPYEQYF
size: NA; D: NA; J: TRBJ1-4; V: TRBV19; DNA: TGTGCCAGTAGTCCGTTGGAGGAGCTTAATGAAAAACTGTTTTTT; CDR3: CASSPLEELNEKLFF
size: NA; D: NA; J: TRBJ2-7; V: TRBV6-1; DNA: TGTGCCAGCAGTGAAGCTTCGGGGGTTCTCTACGAGCAGTACTTC; CDR3: CASSEASGVLYEQYF
size: NA; D: NA; J: TRBJ2-3; V: TRBV7-3; DNA: TGTGCCAGCAGCCCCGGACTATCCACAGATACGCAGTATTTT; CDR3: CASSPGLSTDTQYF
size: NA; D: TRBD1; J: TRBJ2-7; V: TRBV7-7; DNA: TGTGCTAGCAGCTTAGCGTACGGGACAGCCTACGAGCAGTACTTC; CDR3: CASSLAYGTAYEQYF
size: once; D: NA; J: TRBJ1-6; V: TRBV13; DNA: TGTGCCAGCAGCTTAGGATCCCAGAAAGTAAATTCACCCCTCCACTTT; CDR3: CASSLGSQKVNSPLHF
size: NA; D: NA; J: TRBJ1-1; V: TRBV4-1; DNA: TGCGCCAGCTTCGCCGGTCACGCTGAAGCTTTCTTT; CDR3: CASFAGHAEAFF
size: NA; D: NA; J: TRBJ1-2; V: TRBV30; DNA: TGTGCCTGGAGGCACTCAAACCATGGCTACACCTTC; CDR3: CAWRHSNHGYTF
size: NA; D: NA; J: TRBJ2-5; V: TRBV21-1; DNA: TGTGCCAGCAGCAAACTGGGGTCACCGGGACTAGCGGGACCAAGAGCTCCCCAGTACTTC; CDR3: CASSKLGSPGLAGPRAPQYF
size: NA; D: TRBD2; J: TRBJ2-1; V: TRBV7-3; DNA: TGTGCCAGCAGCTTAAGGGGTTTTGCGGCGGGAGCGTCGAATGAGCAGTTCTTC; CDR3: CASSLRGFAAGASNEQFF
size: once; D: TRBD2; J: TRBJ2-1; V: TRBV18; DNA: TGTGCCAGCTCACCAGCGGGAGGCTTCGATGAGCAGTTCTTC; CDR3: CASSPAGGFDEQFF
size: NA; D: TRBD1; J: TRBJ2-7; V: TRBV4-1; DNA: TGCGCCAGCAGCCAAGCGTGGGGACAGAACTACGAGCAGTACTTC; CDR3: CASSQAWGQNYEQYF
size: NA; D: NA; J: TRBJ2-5; V: TRBV11-1; DNA: TGTGCCAGCAGCCTAACAGGGACCCAGTACTTC; CDR3: CASSLTGTQYF
size: NA; D: NA; J: TRBJ2-1; V: TRBV7-3; DNA: TGTGCCAGCAGCTTACGCGCCGGGACTGTCTCCTACAATGAGCAGTTCTTC; CDR3: CASSLRAGTVSYNEQFF
size: NA; D: TRBD1; J: TRBJ1-2; V: TRBV28; DNA: TGTGCCAGCAGATCGGACAGGGCCTATGGCTACACCTTC; CDR3: CASRSDRAYGYTF
size: NA; D: TRBD1; J: TRBJ1-2; V: TRBV30; DNA: TGTGCCTGGACATATGGGCAGGACAGGGGGTACGAACACTATGGCTACACCTTC; CDR3: CAWTYGQDRGYEHYGYTF
size: NA; D: NA; J: TRBJ2-7; V: TRBV6-6; DNA: TGTGCCAGCAGCCCCCCGACAGGATCGGCCTACGAGCAGTACTTC; CDR3: CASSPPTGSAYEQYF
size: NA; D: NA; J: TRBJ1-5; V: TRBV19; DNA: TGTGCCAGTAAATGGGTAAGGGGTGGGAGCAATCAGCCCCAGCATTTT; CDR3: CASKWVRGGSNQPQHF
size: NA; D: TRBD2; J: TRBJ2-3; V: TRBV6-5; DNA: TGTGCCAGCAGTTACCAGACTGGCGGGGGGGATACGCAGTATTTT; CDR3: CASSYQTGGGDTQYF
size: NA; D: NA; J: TRBJ2-7; V: TRBV2; DNA: TGTGCCAGCAGTGGGCCCCGGAGTAGGTACGAGCAGTACTTC; CDR3: CASSGPRSRYEQYF
size: NA; D: TRBD1; J: TRBJ2-2; V: TRBV5-5; DNA: TGTGCCAGCAGCCGACAGGGTGGAGGCGGGGAGCTGTTTTTT; CDR3: CASSRQGGGGELFF
size: once; D: NA; J: TRBJ2-2; V: TRBV7-3; DNA: TGTGCCAGCAGCTCGACTAGGTCGAACACCGGGGAGCTGTTTTTT; CDR3: CASSSTRSNTGELFF
size: NA; D: TRBD1; J: TRBJ2-3; V: TRBV19; DNA: TGTGCCAGTAGTATTTGGGACAGGGTCACAGATACGCAGTATTTT; CDR3: CASSIWDRVTDTQYF
size: NA; D: NA; J: TRBJ1-2; V: TRBV6-1; DNA: TGTGCCAGCAGTGAAGCCCTGGTGGAGGTCTATGGCTACACCTTC; CDR3: CASSEALVEVYGYTF
size: NA; D: TRBD1; J: TRBJ1-1; V: TRBV19; DNA: TGTGCCAGTAGTAAACAGGGGGCCACCACTGAAGCTTTCTTT; CDR3: CASSKQGATTEAFF
size: once; D: TRBD2; J: TRBJ2-1; V: TRBV2; DNA: TGTGCCAGCAGGGGACTAGCGGGGGCCGCTTACATATACAATGAGCAGTTCTTC; CDR3: CASRGLAGAAYIYNEQFF
size: NA; D: TRBD1; J: TRBJ2-4; V: TRBV19; DNA: TGTGCCAGTAGTGCGCTGTGGACAGGGGAAAACATTCAGTACTTC; CDR3: CASSALWTGENIQYF
size: NA; D: TRBD1; J: TRBJ1-6; V: TRBV28; DNA: TGTGCCAGCAGTTTAGTGGGACAGCCCTATAATTCACCCCTCCACTTT; CDR3: CASSLVGQPYNSPLHF
size: NA; D: NA; J: TRBJ2-1; V: TRBV7-9; DNA: TGTGCCAGCAGCTTATACCCGGGGTATGAGCAGTTCTTC; CDR3: CASSLYPGYEQFF
size: NA; D: NA; J: TRBJ2-1; V: TRBV11-2; DNA: TGTGCCAGCAGCTTAGGGGCATACAATGAGCAGTTCTTC; CDR3: CASSLGAYNEQFF